The 9 T cell receptor beta chains below come from one sample, sequenced in a study of somatic mutations in cytotoxic T cells in rheumatoid arthritis. Some clones are missing from TCRdb's copy, which holds only in-frame ones; the method was immunoSEQ multiplex PCR. The sample carries some 10,000 clones, roughly 70% recorded once. The sample consisted of CD8+ T cells sorted from blood. These receptors were taken from a man aged 55 to 70 in good health.

V usage is TRBV25-1 and J usage is TRBJ2-1, with D possibly TRBD1 on 7 matching bases. The V end lost 4 bases, the J end lost 7 bases, and 17 bases lay between the germline ends. The germline CDR1 and CDR2 sequences are MGHDK and SYGVNS. The CDR3 loop spans 15 amino acids. CDR3 sequence: CASSVGGGRWNEQFF. CDR3 in DNA: TGTGCCAGCAGTGTTGGAGGGGGCAGGTGGAATGAGCAGTTCTTC.

The chain carries TRBV6-6 and TRBJ2-5, with TRBD1 matching over 10 bases. Trimming at V came to 6 bases and at J to 5 bases, leaving 9 bases not matched to a gene. The CDR3 totals 15 residues. CDR1 and CDR2 from the germline V gene are MNHNY and SVGAGI (reference sequence). CDR3 in DNA: TGTGCCAGCAGCGGAACCGGGACAGGGGTTGAGACCCAGTACTTC. It yields the protein CASSGTGTGVETQYF.

This clone is medium-sized (0.01 to 0.1%) by share. The V call is TRBV7-9, the J call TRBJ2-7; no clear D gene. The germline V gene has CDR1 SEHNR and CDR2 FQNEAQ (reference sequence). Trimming removed 4 bases from V and 3 bases from J, with 19 bases in between. The CDR3 totals 16 residues. Written as DNA, the CDR3 is TGTGCCAGCAGCTCCCCCCAAGCTCGGGTTGGCTACGAGCAGTACTTC. Its translation: CASSSPQARVGYEQYF.

This chain uses TRBV27 with TRBJ2-5, with D possibly TRBD2 on 7 matching bases. The CDR3 is made up of 15 amino acids. The germline V and J ends were trimmed by 6 bases and 2 bases, with 16 bases remaining between them. Germline V gene data show CDR1 as MNHEY and CDR2 as SMNVEV (reference sequence). The chain's CDR3 is CASSLLGGPQETQYF. The CDR3 nucleotides are TGTGCCAGCAGCCTGTTGGGGGGGCCTCAAGAGACCCAGTACTTC.

The J gene is TRBJ2-7, the V gene TRBV2; D gene uncertain. The V gene's germline CDR1 is SNHLY and CDR2 FYNNEI. The CDR3 loop spans 10 amino acids. Between the trimmed V and J ends, which lost 8 bases and 4 bases, there was a span of 6 bases. The CDR3 DNA is TGTGCCAGCGGGTTGTACGAGCAGTACTTC. Translated: CASGLYEQYF.

The chain recombines TRBV6-4 with TRBJ2-1, with TRBD1 matching 7 bases. Germline V gene lookup returns CDR1 MRHNA and CDR2 SNTAGT. This CDR3 contains 14 residues. V shed 2 bases and J 9 bases; nucleotides not matched to a gene: 7. This CDR3 reads CASSDDMGQSEQFF. The DNA for the CDR3 is TGTGCCAGCAGTGACGACATGGGACAGTCTGAGCAGTTCTTC.

By sample share, this clone is medium-sized. This chain links TRBV4-1 with TRBJ2-7; 9 bases map to TRBD1. The CDR3 runs to 18 residues. Germline assignment: CDR1 MGHRA and CDR2 YSYEKL. Unmatched junction bases numbered 14, after V lost 4 bases and J lost 1 base. The CDR3 region has the DNA TGCGCCAGCAGCCCGCTTTTCGTACGGACAGGGGTATCCTACGAGCAGTACTTC. This sequence encodes CASSPLFVRTGVSYEQYF.

The gene calls are TRBV5-1 and TRBJ1-1, with 9 nucleotides matching TRBD1. The ends lost 4 bases at V and 2 bases at J; junction bases unmatched: 9. This CDR3 has 16 amino acids. Germline loops: CDR1 SGHRS, CDR2 YFSETQ. The CDR3 DNA is TGCGCCAGCAGCCCGAAGCCGGGACAGGGCAACACTGAAGCTTTCTTT. It specifies CASSPKPGQGNTEAFF.

The table lists this clone with a count of one. The J gene is TRBJ2-2, the V gene TRBV27; 12 nucleotides match TRBD1. The CDR3 is 16 amino acids. Trimming cost V 3 bases and J 7 bases; bases outside gene matches: 6. Germline CDR1 is MNHEY and CDR2 is SMNVEV (reference sequence). The DNA of the CDR3 is TGTGCCAGCAGTTTGGGACAGGGGGCTAACGGCGGGGAGCTGTTTTTT. This codes for CASSLGQGANGGELFF.